A single TCR beta chain is shown here with its context. J gave up 11 bases and V 5 bases, and 15 bases lay outside the gene matches. Germline V gives CDR1 DFQATT, CDR2 SNEGSKA (reference sequence). The length of the CDR3 is 15 residues. Via MiXCR, TCRdb re-called the RT-PCR reads, giving one row per CDR3 protein. The sample consists of about 680,000 distinct CDR3 sequences, approximately 15% of them appearing once. The rearrangement joins TRBV20-1 to TRBJ2-1; 10 bases fit TRBD2. This receptor was obtained from a female donor in good health, serving as a healthy control. Sequencing was done on a sample of memory CD4+ T cells from blood. The DNA of the CDR3 is TGCAGTGCTCAGAATGTGGCTAGCGGGAGTTCTAAGCAGTTCTTC. Residues: CSAQNVASGSSKQFF.